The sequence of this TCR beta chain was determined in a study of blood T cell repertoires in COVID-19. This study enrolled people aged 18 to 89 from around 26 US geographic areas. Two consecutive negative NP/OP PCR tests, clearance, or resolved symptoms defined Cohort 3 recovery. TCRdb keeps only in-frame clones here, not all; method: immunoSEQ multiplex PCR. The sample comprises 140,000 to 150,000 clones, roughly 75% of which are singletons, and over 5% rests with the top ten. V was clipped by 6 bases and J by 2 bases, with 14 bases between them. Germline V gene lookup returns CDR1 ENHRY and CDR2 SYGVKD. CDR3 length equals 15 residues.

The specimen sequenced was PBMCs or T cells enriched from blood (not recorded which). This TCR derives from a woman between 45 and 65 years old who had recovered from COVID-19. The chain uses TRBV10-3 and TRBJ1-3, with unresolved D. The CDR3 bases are TGTGCCATCAGCGACGGAGGCCTCACTGGAAACACCATATATTTT. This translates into CAISDGGLTGNTIYF.